This is a list of T cell receptor beta chains from one sample in a study of T cells in Graves' hyperthyroidism and ophthalmopathy. TCRdb used MiXCR to reprocess the multiplex PCR reads, holding one entry per CDR3 protein. The sample has about 320,000 distinct CDR3 sequences, around 16% seen once. The specimen was blood. These receptors were taken from a man aged 30-40 years with Graves' hyperthyroidism. CDR3s leave out the opening cysteine and the closing phenylalanine or tryptophan. D genes are given only for firm matches. Only part of the rows carry a size: once, few, many, or a class if the clone is expanded.

cdr3_aa d_call j_call clone_size v_call
SAEPLAGRETQY TRBD2 TRBJ2-5 - TRBV20-1
ASSLAQGLTLNEQF - TRBJ2-1 many TRBV13
SVDGGRGGTDTQY - TRBJ2-3 few TRBV29-1
ASSIRDREYEQY TRBD1 TRBJ2-7 few TRBV19
ASSLFGLNTEAF - TRBJ1-1 many TRBV6-1
ASSLDPGQGSTKY TRBD1 TRBJ2-5 - TRBV5-1
ASSLVHQIIKGYGYT - TRBJ1-2 - TRBV12-3/TRBV12-4
ASSPTSGRESGELF TRBD2 TRBJ2-2 - TRBV7-9
ASYPRSGSAGNEQF - TRBJ2-1 many TRBV6-1
ASSRSANYGYT - TRBJ1-2 many TRBV11-2
ASSYTANTEAF - TRBJ1-1 many TRBV6-1
ASSPAMVRRGNTIY - TRBJ1-3 - TRBV18
ASSYTPPLGGSTYEQY - TRBJ2-7 many TRBV6-2/TRBV6-3
ASRMLGWSGSETQY - TRBJ2-5 - TRBV27
ASSPQSDQPQH - TRBJ1-5 many TRBV18
ASSPSGGGNEQY TRBD2 TRBJ2-7 - TRBV3-1
ASSPTTGGTQY - TRBJ2-5 many TRBV7-8
SVEVLVSTEAF - TRBJ1-1 - TRBV29-1
ASSAQGLLNEQY - TRBJ2-7 - TRBV11-2
SARAARTGELF - TRBJ2-2 many TRBV20-1
ATSRGGQFLDGYT - TRBJ1-2 few TRBV15
ASRGLVANEQF TRBD2 TRBJ2-1 many TRBV2
ASSEKRTGTGAISF TRBD1 TRBJ1-1 many TRBV2
ASSYQKGRYEQY - TRBJ2-7 few TRBV6-5
ASSVDPPPSGTQY - TRBJ2-3 - TRBV9
ASSLQRSTDTQY - TRBJ2-3 many TRBV12-3/TRBV12-4
ATHRQGAYEQY TRBD1 TRBJ2-7 - TRBV10-3
SVSRGQGYEQF TRBD1 TRBJ2-1 - TRBV29-1
ASSSPGISYEQY - TRBJ2-7 many TRBV28
ASSENRRDTEAF - TRBJ1-1 many TRBV2
ASSRTGGREQY TRBD2 TRBJ2-7 many TRBV6-1
ASSPPTAALNEQF - TRBJ2-1 many TRBV18
ASRAAGVWTQY TRBD2 TRBJ2-3 many TRBV7-2
ASSEIDRANYGYT TRBD1 TRBJ1-2 - TRBV2
ASSIGFIPYEQY - TRBJ2-7 many TRBV7-3
AISEWGFDTTGELF - TRBJ2-2 many TRBV10-3
ASSLGTGVTEAF TRBD1 TRBJ1-1 many TRBV18
ASRTTGPGTQY - TRBJ2-5 many TRBV6-1
ASSQDSGRSETQY TRBD2 TRBJ2-5 - TRBV4-2
SVENVGTGGLELF TRBD1 TRBJ2-2 - TRBV29-1
ASSVAGGGRAGTDTQY - TRBJ2-3 few TRBV9
SVEERGSGRGGELF - TRBJ2-2 - TRBV29-1
SAPRQGATEAF - TRBJ1-1 many TRBV20-1
ASSLPSEETQY - TRBJ2-5 many TRBV12-3/TRBV12-4
ASRQGEYGNQPQH TRBD1 TRBJ1-5 many TRBV2
ASSFSQFQETQY - TRBJ2-5 - TRBV12-3/TRBV12-4
ATSRQGNRESYT TRBD1 TRBJ1-2 - TRBV5-1
ASSIGVAGGGTDTQY TRBD2 TRBJ2-3 few TRBV19
ASSSDTFSGYGYT - TRBJ1-2 - TRBV5-5
ASSFGSSGGGSETQY TRBD2 TRBJ2-5 many TRBV7-9
ASSPGRDWNEKLF - TRBJ1-4 many TRBV5-1
ASSVERYTGELF - TRBJ2-2 few TRBV2
ASSLEREDTQY - TRBJ2-3 many TRBV5-1
ASSEKRQLVNEKLF - TRBJ1-4 many TRBV12-3/TRBV12-4
ASSFETSGLTDTQY TRBD2 TRBJ2-3 - TRBV6-2/TRBV6-3
ASGQGAGETQY TRBD1 TRBJ2-5 - TRBV7-7
ASSLAQGITEAF TRBD1 TRBJ1-1 - TRBV7-9
ASSFFPGWYEQY - TRBJ2-7 few TRBV7-2
ASTRDTDTQY - TRBJ2-3 many TRBV11-2
ASSEGASGNQETQY TRBD2 TRBJ2-5 - TRBV6-1